This record concerns one T cell receptor (beta chain) sequence. Its antigen is undetermined. This sample was included in a study of vaccination and CD4 T cells after COVID-19. The Oncomine TCR Beta short-read assay generated sequence data from the DNA of cultured CD4+ T cells. TCRdb reprocessed the PCR reads with MiXCR, giving one entry per CDR3 protein. The sample yields some 9,300 distinct CDR3 sequences, roughly 63% seen once. Trimming at V came to 7 bases and at J to 2 bases, leaving 2 bases not matched to a gene. CDR1 is DFQATT, CDR2 SNEGSKA, per germline (reference sequence). The CDR3 length is 12 residues. Treatment indicated: roughly 11-day PBMC culture with coronavirus spike peptide pools or control peptides (ViraFEST assay).

Sequenced input: CD4+ T cells from blood, cultured in vitro. The chain combines TRBV20-1 with TRBJ1-5, with TRBD1 identical over 7 bases. This receptor was obtained from a human donor who had recovered from COVID-19. Written as DNA, the CDR3 is TGCAGTGTCGGACAGGGCAATCAGCCCCAGCATTTT. The encoded protein is CSVGQGNQPQHF.